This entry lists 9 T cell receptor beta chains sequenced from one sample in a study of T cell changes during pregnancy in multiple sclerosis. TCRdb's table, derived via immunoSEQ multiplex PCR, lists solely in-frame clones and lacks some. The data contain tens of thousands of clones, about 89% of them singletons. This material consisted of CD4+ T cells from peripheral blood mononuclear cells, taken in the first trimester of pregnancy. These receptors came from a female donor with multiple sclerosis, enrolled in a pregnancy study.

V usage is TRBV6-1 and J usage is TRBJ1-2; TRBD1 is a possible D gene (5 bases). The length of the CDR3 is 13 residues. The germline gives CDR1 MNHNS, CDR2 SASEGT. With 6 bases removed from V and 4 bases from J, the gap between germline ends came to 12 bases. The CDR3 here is CASSPDSPYGYTF. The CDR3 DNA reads TGTGCCAGCAGCCCCGACAGTCCCTATGGCTACACCTTC.

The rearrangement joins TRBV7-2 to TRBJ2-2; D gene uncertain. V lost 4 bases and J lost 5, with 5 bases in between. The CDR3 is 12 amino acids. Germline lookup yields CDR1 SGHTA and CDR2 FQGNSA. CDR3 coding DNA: TGTGCCAGCAGCTATGTAACCGGGGAGCTGTTTTTT. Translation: CASSYVTGELFF.

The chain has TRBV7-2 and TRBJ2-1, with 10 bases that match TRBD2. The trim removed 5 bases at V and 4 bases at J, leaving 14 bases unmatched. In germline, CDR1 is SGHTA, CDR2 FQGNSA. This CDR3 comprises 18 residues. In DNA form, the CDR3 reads TGTGCCAGCAGCCGCGCGGGGGGTGGGACTAGCGTATACAATGAGCAGTTCTTC. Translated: CASSRAGGGTSVYNEQFF.

This CDR3 reads CASSYGDRAYEQYF. CDR3 bases: TGCGCCAGCAGCTACGGGGACAGGGCCTACGAGCAGTACTTC. This chain connects TRBV5-1 to TRBJ2-7; 9 positions match TRBD1. After removal of 3 bases from V and 2 bases from J, the junction contained 3 bases not matched to a gene. Looked up from germline, CDR1 is SGHRS and CDR2 is YFSETQ. The CDR3 length is 14 residues.

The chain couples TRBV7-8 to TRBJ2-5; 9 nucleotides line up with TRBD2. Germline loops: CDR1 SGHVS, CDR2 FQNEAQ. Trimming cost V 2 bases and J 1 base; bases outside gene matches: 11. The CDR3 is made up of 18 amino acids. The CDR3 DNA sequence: TGTGCCAGCAGCTTATCTGTCGCGGGAGGGCGGCCCCAAGAGACCCAGTACTTC. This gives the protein CASSLSVAGGRPQETQYF.

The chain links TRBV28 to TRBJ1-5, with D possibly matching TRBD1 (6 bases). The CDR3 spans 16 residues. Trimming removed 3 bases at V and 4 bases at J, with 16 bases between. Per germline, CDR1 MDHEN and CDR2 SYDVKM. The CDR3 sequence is CASSFPRGMPNQPQHF. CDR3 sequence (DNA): TGTGCCAGCAGTTTTCCCAGGGGCATGCCGAATCAGCCCCAGCATTTT.

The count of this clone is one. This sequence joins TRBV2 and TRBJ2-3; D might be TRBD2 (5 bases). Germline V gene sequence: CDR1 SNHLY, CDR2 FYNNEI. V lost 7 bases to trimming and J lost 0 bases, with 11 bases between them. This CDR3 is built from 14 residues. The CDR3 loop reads CASKYGGSTDTQYF. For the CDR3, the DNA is TGTGCCAGCAAATACGGCGGGAGCACAGATACGCAGTATTTT.

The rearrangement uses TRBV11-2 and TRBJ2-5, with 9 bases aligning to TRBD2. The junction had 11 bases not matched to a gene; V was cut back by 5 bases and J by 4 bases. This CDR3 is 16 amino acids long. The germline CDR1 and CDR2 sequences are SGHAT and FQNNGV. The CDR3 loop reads CASSPEGGRAPETQYF. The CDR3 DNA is TGTGCCAGCAGCCCAGAGGGCGGGAGGGCCCCAGAGACCCAGTACTTC.

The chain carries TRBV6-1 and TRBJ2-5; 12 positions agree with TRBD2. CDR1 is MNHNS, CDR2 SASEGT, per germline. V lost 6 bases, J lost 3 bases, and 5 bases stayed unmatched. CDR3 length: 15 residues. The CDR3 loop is CASSARLAGEETQYF. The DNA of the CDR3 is TGTGCCAGCAGCGCCCGACTAGCGGGGGAAGAGACCCAGTACTTC.